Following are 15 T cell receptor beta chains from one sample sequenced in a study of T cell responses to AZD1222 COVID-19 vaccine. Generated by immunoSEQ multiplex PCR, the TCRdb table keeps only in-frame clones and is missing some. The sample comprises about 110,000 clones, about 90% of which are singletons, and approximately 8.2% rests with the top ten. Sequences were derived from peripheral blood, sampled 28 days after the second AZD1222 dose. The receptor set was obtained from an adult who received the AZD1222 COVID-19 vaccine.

CDR3 nucleotide sequence: TGTGCCAGCAGCGTACGATCGAGTGCCCAGCCACCCCTCCACTTT. It codes for CASSVRSSAQPPLHF. The rearrangement links TRBV9 to TRBJ1-6; D remains unclear. This CDR3 is built from 15 residues. Germline CDR1 and CDR2: SGDLS and YYNGEE. Trimming cost V 1 base and J 11 bases, with 16 bases left between them.

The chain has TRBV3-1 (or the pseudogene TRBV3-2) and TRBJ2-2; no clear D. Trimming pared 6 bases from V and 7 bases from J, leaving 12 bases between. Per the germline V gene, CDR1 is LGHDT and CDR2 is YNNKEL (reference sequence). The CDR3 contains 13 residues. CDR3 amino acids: CASSRRTVGELFF. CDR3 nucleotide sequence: TGTGCCAGCAGTCGAAGGACCGTCGGGGAGCTGTTTTTT.

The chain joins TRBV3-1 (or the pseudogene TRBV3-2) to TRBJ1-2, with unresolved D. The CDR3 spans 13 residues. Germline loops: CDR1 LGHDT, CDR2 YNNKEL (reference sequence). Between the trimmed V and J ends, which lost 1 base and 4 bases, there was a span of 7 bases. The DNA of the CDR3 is TGTGCCAGCAGCCAAGGGCGGCGCTATGGCTACACCTTC. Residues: CASSQGRRYGYTF.

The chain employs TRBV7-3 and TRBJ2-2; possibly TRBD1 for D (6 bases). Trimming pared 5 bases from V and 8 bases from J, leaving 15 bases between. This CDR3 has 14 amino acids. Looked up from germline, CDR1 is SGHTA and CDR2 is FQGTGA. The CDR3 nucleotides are TGTGCCAGCAGCCCCAATAGGGGGTGGGGGGAGCTGTTTTTT. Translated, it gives CASSPNRGWGELFF.

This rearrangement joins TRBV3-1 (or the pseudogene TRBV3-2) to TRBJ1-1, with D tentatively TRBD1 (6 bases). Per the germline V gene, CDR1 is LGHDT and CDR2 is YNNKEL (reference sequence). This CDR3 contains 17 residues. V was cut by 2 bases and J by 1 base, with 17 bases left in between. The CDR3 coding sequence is TGTGCCAGCAGCCAAATAAGGGCGGGGGCGAGGAACACTGAAGCTTTCTTT. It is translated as CASSQIRAGARNTEAFF.

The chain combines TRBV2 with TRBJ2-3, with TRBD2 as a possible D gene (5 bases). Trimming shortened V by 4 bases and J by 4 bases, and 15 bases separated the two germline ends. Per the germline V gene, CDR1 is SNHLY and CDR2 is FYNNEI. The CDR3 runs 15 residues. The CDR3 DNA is TGTGCCAGCAGTGTATCCAGGAGGCGGTCAGATACGCAGTATTTT. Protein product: CASSVSRRRSDTQYF.

CDR3 nucleotides: TGTGCCAGCAGTTACCAGCGGGGGGTCGCGACGAATACGCAGTATTTT. Protein: CASSYQRGVATNTQYF. The V gene is TRBV6-2 or TRBV6-3, the J gene TRBJ2-3; 9 nucleotides align to TRBD2. This CDR3 region has 16 residues. V lost 2 bases, J lost 7 bases, and 10 bases stayed unmatched. Germline loops: CDR1 MNHEY, CDR2 SVGEGT.

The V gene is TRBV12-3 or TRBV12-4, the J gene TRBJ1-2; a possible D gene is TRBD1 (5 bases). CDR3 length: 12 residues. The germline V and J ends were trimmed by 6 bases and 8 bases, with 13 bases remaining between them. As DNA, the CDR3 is TGTGCCAGCAGCCTCGGGACGGAAGGCTACACCTTC. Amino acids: CASSLGTEGYTF.

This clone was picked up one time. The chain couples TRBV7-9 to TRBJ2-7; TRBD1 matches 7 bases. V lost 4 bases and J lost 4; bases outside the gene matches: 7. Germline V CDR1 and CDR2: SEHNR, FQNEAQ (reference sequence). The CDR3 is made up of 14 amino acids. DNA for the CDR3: TGTGCCAGCAGCTCCCCCGACAGGGAATACGAGCAGTACTTC. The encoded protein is CASSSPDREYEQYF.

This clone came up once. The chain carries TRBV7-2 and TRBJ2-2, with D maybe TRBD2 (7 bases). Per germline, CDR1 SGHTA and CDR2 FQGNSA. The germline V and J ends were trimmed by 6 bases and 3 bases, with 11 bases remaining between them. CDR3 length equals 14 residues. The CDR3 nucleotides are TGTGCCAGCAGGGGGGGGGCCGACACCGGGGAGCTGTTTTTT. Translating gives CASRGGADTGELFF. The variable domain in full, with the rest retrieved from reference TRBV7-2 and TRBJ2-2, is GAGVSQSPSNKVTEKGKDVELRCDPISGHTALYWYRQSLGQGLEFLIYFQGNSAPDKSGLPSDRFSAERTGGSVSTLTIQRTQQEDSAVYLCASRGGADTGELFFGEGSRLTVL.

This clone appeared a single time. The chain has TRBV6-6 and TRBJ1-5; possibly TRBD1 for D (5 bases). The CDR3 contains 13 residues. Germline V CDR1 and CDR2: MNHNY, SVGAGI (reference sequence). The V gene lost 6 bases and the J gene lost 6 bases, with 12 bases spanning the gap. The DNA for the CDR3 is TGTGCCAGCAGCCCAGACAGTAGTCAGCCCCAGCATTTT. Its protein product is CASSPDSSQPQHF.

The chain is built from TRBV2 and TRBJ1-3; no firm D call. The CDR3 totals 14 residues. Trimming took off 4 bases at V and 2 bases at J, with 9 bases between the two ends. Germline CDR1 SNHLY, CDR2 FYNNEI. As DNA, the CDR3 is TGTGCCAGCAGTGTAGGACCTCCTGGAAACACCATATATTTT. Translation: CASSVGPPGNTIYF.

The chain's CDR3 is CASSLGGGLEYF. CDR3 DNA sequence: TGTGCCAGCAGCTTAGGCGGGGGGCTCGAGTATTTT. The chain is built from TRBV11-2 and TRBJ2-3; 8 nucleotides line up with TRBD2. This CDR3 contains 12 residues. Germline loops: CDR1 SGHAT, CDR2 FQNNGV. The V segment lost 1 base and the J segment 13 bases; nucleotides outside the gene matches: 4.

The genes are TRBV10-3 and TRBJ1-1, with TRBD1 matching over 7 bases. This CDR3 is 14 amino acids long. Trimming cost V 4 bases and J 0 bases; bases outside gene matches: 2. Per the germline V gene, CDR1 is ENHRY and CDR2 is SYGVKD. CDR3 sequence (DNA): TGTGCCATCAGTGGGGGACAGATGAACACTGAAGCTTTCTTT. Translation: CAISGGQMNTEAFF.

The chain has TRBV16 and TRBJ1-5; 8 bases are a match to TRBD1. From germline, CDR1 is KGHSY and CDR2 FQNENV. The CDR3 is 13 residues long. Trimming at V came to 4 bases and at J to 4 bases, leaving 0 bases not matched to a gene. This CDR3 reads CASSRQGNQPQHF. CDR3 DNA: TGTGCCAGCAGCCGACAGGGGAATCAGCCCCAGCATTTT.